These T cell receptor beta chains were read from a single sample in a study of shared T cell receptors in the human thymus. This table comes from immunoSEQ multiplex PCR, and its TCRdb copy is limited to in-frame clones, with some not included. The profile covers more than 550,000 clones, with 80% to 90% appearing a single time and 0.008% to 0.011% taken by the ten largest. The same sample was also studied in work on human thymus T cells.

Material: thymocytes. These receptors came from a girl under three years old with a congenital heart defect. Each CDR3 is given with its conserved first and last residue. A D gene is named only where the DNA matches it firmly. Rows give clone size only sometimes, using once, few, many, or a class for an expanded clone.

TRBV6-1	TRBD2	TRBJ2-5	.	TGTGCCAGCAGCCGACTAGCTCTGGGGACCCAGTACTTC	CASSRLALGTQYF
TRBV9	TRBD1	TRBJ1-2	.	TGTGCCAGCAGCGTAGCTCGGTTAGGACAGGGGGTCTATGGCTACACCTTC	CASSVARLGQGVYGYTF
TRBV27	.	TRBJ2-7	.	TGTGCCAGCAGTTCCCTGTGGAAGGCCCACGAGGTTGGGTACGAGCAGTACTTC	CASSSLWKAHEVGYEQYF
TRBV28	.	TRBJ1-1	once	TGTGCCAGCAGTGCCGGACAGCTACTTATGAACACTGAAGCTTTCTTT	CASSAGQLLMNTEAFF
TRBV7-8	TRBD2	TRBJ2-3	.	TGTGCCAGCAGCTTTTCGCTTGCGGGGGGCACAGATACGCAGTATTTT	CASSFSLAGGTDTQYF
TRBV7-2	.	TRBJ1-2	.	TGTGCCAGCAGCCCTGGGGAGATCTATGGCTACACCTTC	CASSPGEIYGYTF
TRBV5-1	TRBD1	TRBJ1-2	.	TGCGCCAGCAGCGCAAGACAGGGGCCTATCTATGGCTACACCTTC	CASSARQGPIYGYTF
TRBV5-1	TRBD2	TRBJ2-3	.	TGCGCCAGCAGCTCGCCCCTAGCGGGGGTGGCAGATACGCAGTATTTT	CASSSPLAGVADTQYF
TRBV4-1	.	TRBJ1-1	once	TGCGCCAGCAGCCCCCAAGGGGTAAGAAACACTGAAGCTTTCTTT	CASSPQGVRNTEAFF
TRBV2	TRBD2	TRBJ2-7	.	TGTGCCAGCAGCTCTAGCGGGGTTACCTACGAGCAGTACTTC	CASSSSGVTYEQYF
TRBV7-2	TRBD1	TRBJ2-1	.	TGTGCCAGCAGCCCTACCGGGACAGGGGGCTTTGGGCAGTTCTTC	CASSPTGTGGFGQFF
TRBV5-5	.	TRBJ1-5	.	TGTGCCAGCAGCTTGGATCCAGCCAGGGCTCGACAGCCCCAGCATTTT	CASSLDPARARQPQHF
TRBV5-1	.	TRBJ2-3	few	TGCGCCAGCAGGAAGGGGACCGGGGGATTAGGAGATACGCAGTATTTT	CASRKGTGGLGDTQYF
TRBV7-2	.	TRBJ1-2	.	TGTGCCAGCAGCTCTACCGGAGGACAGTCCTACACCTTC	CASSSTGGQSYTF
TRBV2	.	TRBJ1-4	few	TGTGCCAGCAGGGCCTCGTTTGCACTACCTTTACGGGAACCAAATGAAAAACTGTTTTTT	CASRASFALPLREPNEKLFF
TRBV9	TRBD2	TRBJ2-7	.	TGTGCCAGCAGCGTAGAAGGAACGGGACTAACCGCCTACGAGCAGTACTTC	CASSVEGTGLTAYEQYF
TRBV6-5	.	TRBJ1-6	.	TGTGCCAGCGGGACCCAACAGGGTTTAGGTTCACCCCTCCACTTT	CASGTQQGLGSPLHF
TRBV6-6	TRBD1	TRBJ1-2	.	TGTGCCAGCAGTCATCCACATGACAGGGATGCCTATGGCTACACCTTC	CASSHPHDRDAYGYTF
TRBV7-9	.	TRBJ1-2	.	TGTGCCAGCAGCTCGGGTGCTACCCCGGATACTAACTATGGCTACACCTTC	CASSSGATPDTNYGYTF
TRBV5-4	TRBD2	TRBJ2-1	few	TGTGCCAGCAGGGGGGCGTGGACTAGCGGGGGGGCCACCTACAATGAGCAGTTCTTC	CASRGAWTSGGATYNEQFF
TRBV15	TRBD2	TRBJ2-5	.	TGTGCCACCAGCAGAGTCGGTGCGGGGGAAAAAGAGACCCAGTACTTC	CATSRVGAGEKETQYF
TRBV5-1	.	TRBJ1-1	.	TGCGCCAGCAGCTTCGGGGGGGAGCACACTGAAGCTTTCTTT	CASSFGGEHTEAFF
TRBV28	.	TRBJ1-1	.	TGTGCCAGCAGTTTATCCCCAGGGTTATATTCGAACACTGAAGCTTTCTTT	CASSLSPGLYSNTEAFF
TRBV4-3	.	TRBJ1-1	.	TGCGCCAGCAGCCAAGATGTCGTGGGGCAGGACACTGAAGCTTTCTTT	CASSQDVVGQDTEAFF
TRBV28	.	TRBJ1-1	.	TGTGCCAGCAAGGTGGAGGCTTTCTTT	CASKVEAFF
TRBV5-1	.	TRBJ2-1	.	TGCGCCAGCTACCCAGGAGGAACCAATGAGCAGTTCTTC	CASYPGGTNEQFF
TRBV6-1	.	TRBJ2-7	few	TGTGCCAGCAGTGAAGCAAGGCGTGTACCCCGTTCATCGAATCAGGAGGGAAAGAACTACGAGCAGTACTTC	CASSEARRVPRSSNQEGKNYEQYF
TRBV14	TRBD1	TRBJ1-1	.	TGTGCCAGCAGCCTTCGACCCCTCGGGACAGGGCGGCAGGTGAACACTGAAGCTTTCTTT	CASSLRPLGTGRQVNTEAFF
TRBV4-1	TRBD2	TRBJ2-3	.	TGCGCCAGCAGCCGCTCTGGGCTAGCGGGCCCTAGCACAGATACGCAGTATTTT	CASSRSGLAGPSTDTQYF
TRBV19	.	TRBJ1-1	.	TGTGCCAGTAGTTCGACAGTAACGAACACTGAAGCTTTCTTT	CASSSTVTNTEAFF
TRBV11-2	TRBD1	TRBJ1-5	.	TGTGCCAGCAGCTTGGCAGGGGGCAGAAGAAATCAGCCCCAGCATTTT	CASSLAGGRRNQPQHF
TRBV27	.	TRBJ1-5	.	TGTGCCAGCAATCCGTCGGGGGGGGGATCTGTGGGCAATCAGCCCCAGCATTTT	CASNPSGGGSVGNQPQHF
TRBV5-8	.	TRBJ2-5	.	TGTGCCAGCAGCTTGTCGGGGTCCCTGTTGGCCCAGTACTTC	CASSLSGSLLAQYF
TRBV14	TRBD1	TRBJ2-7	.	TGTGCCAGCAGCCCTCTCCGGGACAGAAATTACGAGCAGTACTTC	CASSPLRDRNYEQYF
TRBV12-5	TRBD1	TRBJ1-1	.	TGTGCTAGTGGGAGGACATCTACAGGGGGGAAGAACACTGAAGCTTTCTTT	CASGRTSTGGKNTEAFF
TRBV7-6	.	TRBJ1-6	once	TGTGCCAGCAGCTTAGTCCCACCGGAGAGCTCCTATAATTCACCCCTCCACTTT	CASSLVPPESSYNSPLHF
TRBV7-2	.	TRBJ1-1	.	TGTGCCAGCAGCCCCCTGCCAGTAAACCACACTGAAGCTTTCTTT	CASSPLPVNHTEAFF
TRBV29-1	.	TRBJ1-4	.	TGCAGCGTTGTACAGGGCGATGAAAAACTGTTTTTT	CSVVQGDEKLFF
TRBV5-1	.	TRBJ2-3	.	TGCGCCAGCAGCTTCTTGGGGCCCAGCACAGATACGCAGTATTTT	CASSFLGPSTDTQYF
TRBV7-9	.	TRBJ1-6	.	TGTGCCAGCAGCCACGCAGGGGCACCGACTAATTCACCCCTCCACTTT	CASSHAGAPTNSPLHF
TRBV6-5	TRBD1	TRBJ2-5	few	TGTGCCAGCAGTTATAAAGGGGGCGAAGAGACCCAGTACTTC	CASSYKGGEETQYF
TRBV15	.	TRBJ1-6	.	TGTGCCACCAGCAGAGCCGGAGCCCTGAATTCACCCCTCCACTTT	CATSRAGALNSPLHF
TRBV6-1	.	TRBJ1-2	.	TGTGCCAGCAGACCCCGGGGGGGTTTCGGGTATGGCTACACCTTC	CASRPRGGFGYGYTF
TRBV29-1	.	TRBJ1-4	once	TGCAGCGTTGTAATGGCTCTAGGCCCGAATGAAAAACTGTTTTTT	CSVVMALGPNEKLFF
TRBV5-1	.	TRBJ2-1	.	TGCGCCAGCAGCTTGTCGTCGGGGGCCTACAATGAGCAGTTCTTC	CASSLSSGAYNEQFF
TRBV6-1	.	TRBJ1-1	.	TGTGCCAGCAGTGACCGAGAACGAGCTGAAGCTTTCTTT	CASSDRERAEAFF
TRBV9	.	TRBJ1-2	.	TGTGCCAGCAGCGTAGAGTTCTCGGGCAGGGTTGAGGGCTACACCTTC	CASSVEFSGRVEGYTF
TRBV27	.	TRBJ2-7	.	TGTGCCAGCAGTCATCCGGGACATAGCACCTACGAGCAGTACTTC	CASSHPGHSTYEQYF
TRBV4-3	TRBD2	TRBJ2-1	.	TGCGCCAGCAGCCCCCGCCCTGGACTAGCGGGGATCTACAATGAGCAGTTCTTC	CASSPRPGLAGIYNEQFF
TRBV21-1	.	TRBJ1-1	once	TGTGCCAGCAGCAAAGGAAATCTCCCAAGGACGGGAAAGAACACTGAAGCTTTCTTT	CASSKGNLPRTGKNTEAFF
TRBV18	TRBD1	TRBJ2-7	.	TGTGCCAGCTCACCAGTCCCGGGACAGGCTACCGAGAGCTCCTACGAGCAGTACTTC	CASSPVPGQATESSYEQYF
TRBV7-3	.	TRBJ1-1	.	TGTGCCAGCAGCTTACAGGGTCTCACTGAAGCTTTCTTT	CASSLQGLTEAFF
TRBV25-1	.	TRBJ2-2	.	TGTGCCAGCAGTGGAGGGGGGACAGTTCCTACCGGGGAGCTGTTTTTT	CASSGGGTVPTGELFF
TRBV6-6	.	TRBJ2-5	.	TGTGCCAGCAGTTCCCCGCCAGGGAACGATCAAGAGACCCAGTACTTC	CASSSPPGNDQETQYF
TRBV15	.	TRBJ1-2	.	TGTGCCACCAGCAGAGCCCGGAGATATGGCTACACCTTC	CATSRARRYGYTF